Sequencing of this T cell receptor (beta chain) was carried out in a study of CD8 T cells in ankylosing spondylitis. This clonotype turned up a few times. The target antigen is unknown. Study findings and constraints: In ankylosing spondylitis blood, a motif of roughly 8 highly homologous TCR beta variants appeared characteristic.

TCRdb independently ran MiXCR on the 5' RACE reads; one entry per CDR3 protein. The data contain around 770,000 distinct CDR3 sequences, roughly 10% of them seen just once; the ten biggest clones take up under 0.6%. There are 15 residues in the CDR3. The V gene end was trimmed by 5 bases and the J gene end by 0 bases; junction bases not matched to a gene: 7. CDR1 is SGHTA, CDR2 FQGNSA, per germline. The rearrangement links TRBV7-2 to TRBJ2-7; TRBD2 aligns across 7 bases. This sequence was found in a male donor with ankylosing spondylitis. The source material was blood, either unsorted or a sorted T cell fraction (not recorded which). The CDR3 bases are TGTGCCAGCAGCAACCAAGCGGGGAGCTCCTACGAGCAGTACTTC. Translated: CASSNQAGSSYEQYF.